These 22 T cell receptor beta chains originate from one sample sequenced in a study of blood T cell repertoires in COVID-19. Some clones are missing from TCRdb's copy, which holds only in-frame ones; the method was immunoSEQ multiplex PCR. The sample carries about 59,000 clones, 65% to 80% recorded once. Sequences were obtained from peripheral blood. These receptors were obtained from a man in his sixties with acute or convalescent COVID-19.

V and J are TRBV6-5 and TRBJ1-4, with unresolved D. Trimming removed 8 bases from V and 8 bases from J, with 12 bases in between. Germline CDR1 reads MNHEY; CDR2 reads SVGAGI. This CDR3 has 12 amino acids. CDR3 in DNA: TGTGCCAGCCGCGGGGTAAAGGAAAAACTGTTTTTT. Translation: CASRGVKEKLFF.

This chain uses TRBV29-1 with TRBJ2-1; 8 bases are shared with TRBD2. The V gene's germline CDR1 is SQVTM and CDR2 ANQGSEA. The CDR3 runs to 16 residues. With 6 bases clipped from V and 4 bases from J, the junction kept 14 bases outside the gene matches. The chain's CDR3 is CSVRSGAAGVYNEQFF. The CDR3 DNA sequence: TGCAGCGTCCGAAGTGGCGCAGCGGGGGTTTACAATGAGCAGTTCTTC.

V usage is TRBV28 and J usage is TRBJ1-2; D perhaps matches TRBD1 (5 bases). The germline V and J ends were trimmed by 5 bases and 0 bases, with 10 bases remaining between them. The CDR3 runs 14 residues. Germline CDR1 and CDR2: MDHEN and SYDVKM. In nucleotides, the CDR3 is TGTGCCAGCAGTATACAGGCTACTAACTATGGCTACACCTTC. Translated: CASSIQATNYGYTF.

Worth noting for this clone: Other DNA sequences from this sample encode an identical CDR3 as well. The chain links TRBV29-1 to TRBJ1-1; D unclear. Trimming left V 6 bases short and J 2 bases short, with 4 bases between. Germline V gene lookup returns CDR1 SQVTM and CDR2 ANQGSEA. This CDR3 is built from 10 residues. CDR3 amino acids: CSVVNTEAFF. CDR3 DNA: TGCAGCGTCGTCAACACTGAAGCTTTCTTT.

This chain uses TRBV6-1 with TRBJ2-2, with D possibly being TRBD1 (5 bases). Germline values: CDR1 MNHNS, CDR2 SASEGT. The CDR3 is 17 residues long. Trimming removed 1 base at V and 1 base at J, with 13 bases between. The CDR3 nucleotides are TGTGCCAGCAGTGAAGAGGGGTGGCAGGGGAACACCGGGGAGCTGTTTTTT. Encoded protein: CASSEEGWQGNTGELFF.

This chain uses TRBV3-1 (or the pseudogene TRBV3-2) with TRBJ1-3; 7 nucleotides align to TRBD1. The CDR3 loop spans 16 amino acids. J gave up 0 bases and V 4 bases, and 6 bases lay outside the gene matches. The germline V gene has CDR1 LGHDT and CDR2 YNNKEL (reference sequence). The CDR3 DNA reads as TGTGCCAGCAGCCTAATAGGGGGCGCCTCTGGAAACACCATATATTTT. Translated, it gives CASSLIGGASGNTIYF.

The chain carries TRBV5-4 and TRBJ2-3; TRBD2 is a possible D gene (6 bases). This CDR3 region has 14 residues. V lost 4 bases and J lost 3, with 12 bases in between. Germline assignment: CDR1 SGHNT and CDR2 YYREEE (reference sequence). The CDR3 sequence: CASSQGLWTDTQYF. CDR3 in DNA: TGTGCCAGCAGCCAGGGACTTTGGACAGATACGCAGTATTTT.

V is TRBV28 and J is TRBJ2-7; 12 bases align to TRBD1. The CDR3 runs to 13 residues. CDR1 and CDR2 (germline): MDHEN, SYDVKM. V gave up 7 bases and J gave up 5 bases; unmatched junction bases: 3. The CDR3 coding sequence is TGTGCCAGCACCGGGACAGGGGGCCACGAGCAGTACTTC. It yields the protein CASTGTGGHEQYF.

The chain joins TRBV9 to TRBJ1-6; 7 nucleotides match TRBD1. The CDR3 runs to 14 residues. The germline gives CDR1 SGDLS, CDR2 YYNGEE. V lost 6 bases, J lost 6 bases, and 6 bases stayed unmatched. Here the CDR3 reads CASTRGDSNSPLHF. The CDR3 bases are TGTGCCAGCACCCGAGGGGACAGTAATTCACCCCTCCACTTT. The entire variable domain, with the rest obtained from reference TRBV9 and TRBJ1-6, is as follows: DSGVTQTPKHLITATGQRVTLRCSPRSGDLSVYWYQQSLDQGLQFLIQYYNGEERAKGNILERFSAQQFPDLHSELNLSSLELGDSALYFCASTRGDSNSPLHFGNGTRLTVT.

This clone has a handful of counts. This rearrangement joins TRBV28 to TRBJ1-4; D might be TRBD1 (5 bases). With 5 bases removed from V and 0 bases from J, the gap between germline ends came to 10 bases. Germline values: CDR1 MDHEN, CDR2 SYDVKM. There are 15 residues in the CDR3. CDR3 residues: CASSEQAATNEKLFF. The CDR3 DNA is TGTGCCAGCAGTGAACAGGCCGCAACTAATGAAAAACTGTTTTTT.

The CDR3 DNA is TGTGCCAGCAGTTACTCCGAGCGGGAGGGCCCGCAAAATGAGCAGTTCTTC. Protein: CASSYSEREGPQNEQFF. The J gene is TRBJ2-1, the V gene TRBV6-2 or TRBV6-3, with TRBD2 identical over 10 bases. Germline V lookup: CDR1 MNHEY, CDR2 SVGEGT. The CDR3 sequence is 17 residues long. J gave up 7 bases and V 0 bases, and 9 bases lay outside the gene matches.

The chain links TRBV19 to TRBJ2-2, with 7 bases identical to TRBD2. CDR1 and CDR2 from the germline V gene are LNHDA and SQIVND (reference sequence). Trimming took 5 bases from V and 4 from J; bases not matched to a gene: 7. CDR3 length: 15 amino acids. The CDR3 sequence: CASSSRGGGTGELFF. For the CDR3, the DNA is TGTGCCAGTAGTTCCCGCGGGGGTGGCACCGGGGAGCTGTTTTTT. Looking up the rest from reference TRBV19 and TRBJ2-2 gives the full variable domain: DGGITQSPKYLFRKEGQNVTLSCEQNLNHDAMYWYRQDPGQGLRLIYYSQIVNDFQKGDIAEGYSVSREKKESFPLTVTSAQKNPTAFYLCASSSRGGGTGELFFGEGSRLTVL.

This clone was seen more than once but under ten times. The chain combines TRBV5-1 with TRBJ2-1, with 9 bases lining up with TRBD2. Trimming took 2 bases from V and 0 from J; bases not matched to a gene: 3. Germline V lookup: CDR1 SGHRS, CDR2 YFSETQ. This CDR3 has 16 amino acids. The CDR3 is CASSFGREGSYNEQFF. CDR3 nucleotides: TGCGCCAGCAGCTTCGGGCGGGAGGGCTCCTACAATGAGCAGTTCTTC.

The chain recombines TRBV19 with TRBJ1-4; D gene uncertain. The CDR3 runs to 15 residues. Germline loops: CDR1 LNHDA, CDR2 SQIVND (reference sequence). Deletions cut 7 bases from V and 5 bases from J, with 17 bases between. Written as DNA, the CDR3 is TGTGCCAGTACCTTCTCCCCAGTCTCCAATGAAAAACTGTTTTTT. This sequence encodes CASTFSPVSNEKLFF.

The rearrangement uses TRBV4-2 and TRBJ2-2; D uncertain. The V gene lost 0 bases and the J gene lost 2 bases, with 7 bases spanning the gap. The CDR3 has 15 amino acids. Germline CDR1 is LGHNA and CDR2 is YNFKEQ. CDR3 residues: CASSQDAANTGELFF. The DNA for the CDR3 is TGTGCCAGCAGCCAAGATGCGGCTAACACCGGGGAGCTGTTTTTT.

The chain has TRBV5-1 and TRBJ2-7; tentatively, D is TRBD1 (6 bases). CDR1 is SGHRS and CDR2 is YFSETQ in the germline V gene. V shed 3 bases and J shed 2 bases, with 12 bases lying between them. The CDR3 totals 14 residues. The CDR3 bases are TGCGCCAGCAGCTCCTGGCAGGGGACCTACGAGCAGTACTTC. This codes for CASSSWQGTYEQYF.

This chain links TRBV24-1 with TRBJ2-6, with 9 bases that match TRBD1. This CDR3 comprises 18 residues. Per the germline V gene, CDR1 is KGHDR and CDR2 is SFDVKD. J lost 0 bases, V lost 4 bases, and 6 bases had no gene match. This CDR3 reads CATSDPGQGPSGANVLTF. The CDR3 DNA reads as TGTGCCACCAGTGACCCGGGACAGGGTCCCTCTGGGGCCAACGTCCTGACTTTC.

This chain joins TRBV19 and TRBJ2-1; D is unclear. Germline V gene lookup returns CDR1 LNHDA and CDR2 SQIVND (reference sequence). V was pared by 4 bases and J by 0 bases, with 13 bases between. The CDR3 spans 16 residues. CDR3 DNA: TGTGCCAGTAGTACCCCTCTTTCTACCTCCTACAATGAGCAGTTCTTC. Its translation: CASSTPLSTSYNEQFF.

The chain uses TRBV19 and TRBJ2-2; D might be TRBD2 (5 bases). The ends were cut back, 3 bases at V and 5 bases at J, with 13 bases in the middle. Germline CDR1 and CDR2: LNHDA and SQIVND (reference sequence). This CDR3 has 15 amino acids. The CDR3 bases are TGTGCCAGTAGTATCCGGGAACTCCCAACCGGGGAGCTGTTTTTT. Translating it yields CASSIRELPTGELFF.

The rearrangement links TRBV20-1 to TRBJ2-3; D unresolved. V shed 5 bases and J shed 5 bases, with 5 bases lying between them. Looked up from germline, CDR1 is DFQATT and CDR2 is SNEGSKA (reference sequence). This CDR3 region has 10 residues. The CDR3 spells CSAVLDTQYF. DNA for the CDR3: TGCAGTGCTGTCTTAGATACGCAGTATTTT.

The chain uses TRBV27 and TRBJ2-7, with a weak D call TRBD2 (5 bases). In germline, CDR1 is MNHEY, CDR2 SMNVEV (reference sequence). The CDR3 totals 15 residues. With 5 bases removed from V and 2 bases from J, the gap between germline ends came to 16 bases. CDR3: CASSSHSVAPYEQYF. CDR3 nucleotide sequence: TGTGCCAGCAGTAGTCATAGCGTCGCACCCTACGAGCAGTACTTC.

The V and J genes are TRBV28 and TRBJ2-3, with D hard to call. The CDR3 runs to 15 residues. V was trimmed by 3 bases and J by 3 bases, leaving 13 bases between them. Per the germline V gene, CDR1 is MDHEN and CDR2 is SYDVKM. The DNA of the CDR3 is TGTGCCAGCAGTTTTCGCGGAGCCGGAACAGATACGCAGTATTTT. This encodes CASSFRGAGTDTQYF.